This note documents a single T cell receptor beta chain sequence. Original processing methods: Amplification of reference gene primers was used by the study to estimate nucleated cell counts. TCRdb keeps only in-frame clones here, not all; method: immunoSEQ multiplex PCR. The V and J calls and clone size were taken over from that table, and D and trimming were inferred from the DNA. The top ten hold more than 2.5% of the sample, which has over 150,000 clones, 70% to 85% seen once. The entry originates in a study of blood T cell repertoires in COVID-19. Study at large: Acute and convalescent COVID-19 samples came from the United States, Italy and Spain.

V lost 3 bases and J lost 7; bases outside the gene matches: 0. Germline V CDR1 and CDR2: MDHEN, SYDVKM. There are 14 residues in the CDR3. Membership in each cohort depended on participant-reported clinical history. All recovered Cohort 3 donors got two negative PCRs, got clearance, or saw symptom resolution. The chain joins TRBV28 to TRBJ1-6; 10 bases agree with TRBD1. The receptor comes from a woman aged 25-40 years who had recovered from COVID-19. Sequenced: PBMCs or T cells enriched from blood (not recorded which). The CDR3 loop reads CASSLGQGNSPLHF. DNA for the CDR3: TGTGCCAGCAGTTTGGGACAGGGGAATTCACCCCTCCACTTT.